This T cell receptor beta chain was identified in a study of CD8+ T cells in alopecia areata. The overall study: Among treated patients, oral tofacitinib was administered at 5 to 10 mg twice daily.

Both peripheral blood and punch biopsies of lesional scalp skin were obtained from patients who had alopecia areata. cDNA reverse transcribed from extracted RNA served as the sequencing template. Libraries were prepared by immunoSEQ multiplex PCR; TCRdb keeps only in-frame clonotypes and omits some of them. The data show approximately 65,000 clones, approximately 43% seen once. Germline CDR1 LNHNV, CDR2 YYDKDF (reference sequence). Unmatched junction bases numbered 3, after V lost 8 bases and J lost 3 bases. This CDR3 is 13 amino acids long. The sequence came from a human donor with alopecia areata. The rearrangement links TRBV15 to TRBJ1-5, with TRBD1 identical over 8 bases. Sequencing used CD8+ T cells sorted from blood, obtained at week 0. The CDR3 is CATQDRVNQPQHF. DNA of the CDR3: TGTGCCACCCAGGACAGGGTCAATCAGCCCCAGCATTTT.